These 12 T cell receptor beta chains came from one sample sequenced in a study of blood T cell repertoires in COVID-19. Profiling relied on immunoSEQ multiplex PCR, and the TCRdb table lists in-frame clones only, not all of them. The sample lists around 160,000 clones, 88% occurring once. Sequencing was done on a sample of peripheral blood. The receptor set was obtained from a human donor in a cohort sampled during active COVID-19.

V usage is TRBV9 and J usage is TRBJ2-2, with 11 bases lining up with TRBD2. Trimming removed 2 bases from V and 0 bases from J; junction bases left unmatched: 3. The CDR3 loop spans 17 amino acids. Germline CDR1 is SGDLS and CDR2 is YYNGEE. DNA for the CDR3: TGTGCCAGCAGCGTCCTAGCGGGGGGACCGAACACCGGGGAGCTGTTTTTT. Amino acid sequence: CASSVLAGGPNTGELFF.

The V gene is TRBV11-2, the J gene TRBJ2-1; 13 positions match TRBD2. The trim removed 2 bases at V and 8 bases at J, leaving 6 bases unmatched. The CDR3 is made up of 16 amino acids. Germline assignment: CDR1 SGHAT and CDR2 FQNNGV. The CDR3, as DNA: TGTGCCAGCAGCTTAAGGACTAGCGGGAGTGTCTATGAGCAGTTCTTC. The encoded protein is CASSLRTSGSVYEQFF.

This clone was counted a single time. This chain uses TRBV2 with TRBJ1-5, with a tentative D call TRBD1 (5 bases). The germline CDR1 and CDR2 sequences are SNHLY and FYNNEI. V gave up 4 bases and J gave up 7 bases, with 14 bases separating them. The CDR3 runs to 14 residues. CDR3 residues: CASSVEGIEQPQHF. In DNA, the CDR3 is TGTGCCAGCAGTGTGGAGGGGATCGAACAGCCCCAGCATTTT. The full variable domain, its missing parts supplied by reference TRBV2 and TRBJ1-5, is EPEVTQTPSHQVTQMGQEVILRCVPISNHLYFYWYRQILGQKVEFLVSFYNNEISEKSEIFDDQFSVERPDGSNFTLKIRSTKLEDSAMYFCASSVEGIEQPQHFGDGTRLSIL.

The gene calls are TRBV28 and TRBJ1-2; 10 positions match TRBD1. The CDR3 spans 15 residues. Germline values: CDR1 MDHEN, CDR2 SYDVKM. The J segment lost 1 base and the V segment lost 3 bases, leaving 2 bases of the junction unmatched. Here the CDR3 DNA reads TGTGCCAGCAGTTTGGACAGGGGGGGTAACTATGGCTACACCTTC. Translating gives CASSLDRGGNYGYTF.

The V and J genes are TRBV11-2 and TRBJ2-3; the match to TRBD2 covers 10 bases. Per the germline V gene, CDR1 is SGHAT and CDR2 is FQNNGV. This CDR3 has 15 amino acids. The V and J ends lost 6 bases and 5 bases, in that order; junction bases with no gene match: 8. The CDR3 DNA reads as TGTGCCAGCAGGCCAGCGGGGGGGGGCTTAGATACGCAGTATTTT. Amino acid sequence: CASRPAGGGLDTQYF.

This chain connects TRBV19 to TRBJ2-5; D is possibly TRBD1 (5 bases). The V end was cut by 8 bases, the J end by 5 bases, with 12 bases between. The CDR3 covers 12 residues. The germline gives CDR1 LNHDA, CDR2 SQIVND (reference sequence). CDR3 nucleotide sequence: TGTGCCAGTGGACACAACGATGAGACCCAGTACTTC. The encoded protein is CASGHNDETQYF.

The chain links TRBV7-2 to TRBJ2-7; possible D gene TRBD2, 6 bases. The V end lost 0 bases, the J end lost 2 bases, and 11 bases lay between the germline ends. The germline gives CDR1 SGHTA, CDR2 FQGNSA. The CDR3 is 15 amino acids. CDR3 DNA sequence: TGTGCCAGCAGCTTAGCTGCGGGGCAGACCTACGAGCAGTACTTC. Translating it yields CASSLAAGQTYEQYF.

The V call is TRBV4-3, the J call TRBJ2-3; 12 nucleotides match TRBD2. The CDR3 is 17 residues long. CDR1 is LGHNA and CDR2 is YSLEER in the germline V gene. The V and J ends lost 3 bases and 6 bases, in that order; junction bases with no gene match: 10. In nucleotides, the CDR3 is TGCGCCAGCAGCCAGAACCTACTAGCGGGGGGCGTGGATACGCAGTATTTT. Translated: CASSQNLLAGGVDTQYF.

The chain recombines TRBV18 with TRBJ2-1; no clear D. With 3 bases removed from V and 0 bases from J, the gap between germline ends came to 9 bases. The germline V gene encodes CDR1 KGHSH and CDR2 LQKENI. This CDR3 contains 15 residues. The CDR3 DNA follows: TGTGCCAGCTCACCTGAGCTGAGCTCCTACAATGAGCAGTTCTTC. It encodes CASSPELSSYNEQFF.

CDR3 in amino acids: CASSLGHNNEQFF. CDR3 nucleotide sequence: TGTGCCAGCTCACTAGGACACAACAATGAGCAGTTCTTC. The chain has TRBV18 and TRBJ2-1; possible D gene TRBD1, 5 bases. Germline-derived CDR1 and CDR2 are KGHSH and LQKENI. V lost 4 bases to trimming and J lost 5 bases, with 9 bases between them. The CDR3 spans 13 residues.

The gene calls are TRBV7-3 and TRBJ2-1, with D tentatively TRBD1 (5 bases). This CDR3 has 13 amino acids. With 5 bases removed from V and 8 bases from J, the gap between germline ends came to 13 bases. Germline CDR1 and CDR2: SGHTA and FQGTGA. CDR3 in DNA: TGTGCCAGCAGCCTGGCTAGGGGCGATGAGCAGTTCTTC. This gives the protein CASSLARGDEQFF.

J is TRBJ2-2 and V is TRBV7-9; D remains unclear. Trimming shortened V by 5 bases and J by 6 bases, and 13 bases separated the two germline ends. CDR3 length equals 14 residues. In germline, CDR1 is SEHNR, CDR2 FQNEAQ (reference sequence). DNA for the CDR3: TGTGCCAGCAGCGGCACGAGCGTATCCGGGGAGCTGTTTTTT. Its protein is CASSGTSVSGELFF.